The clone carrying this T cell receptor (beta chain) was seen a single time. CDR1 is SGHNT and CDR2 is YYREEE in the germline V gene (reference sequence). V lost 5 bases and J 5 bases, leaving 16 bases between the germline ends. The length of the CDR3 is 14 residues. This sample was taken from a study of cytomegalovirus exposure and HLA in healthy donors. Researchers ran the PCR with 60 Vbeta and 13 Jbeta primers. Data came from immunoSEQ multiplex PCR; TCRdb stores just in-frame clones and leaves some out. The table shows roughly 200,000 clones, with about 80% occurring only once. This receptor was taken from a woman aged 25 to 39 in good health and CMV-seropositive. J is TRBJ2-5 and V is TRBV5-4; TRBD1 is a possible D gene (8 bases). Sequencing was done on a sample of PBMCs. The CDR3 loop reads CASRITGGEETQYF. The DNA of the CDR3 is TGTGCCAGCAGGATTACAGGGGGGGAGGAGACCCAGTACTTC.